This T cell receptor (beta chain) was documented in a study of blood T cell repertoires in COVID-19. Trimming stripped 8 bases from V and 4 bases from J, with 8 bases between. There are 11 residues in the CDR3. CDR1 is SNHLY, CDR2 FYNNEI, per germline. Sequencing used immunoSEQ multiplex PCR; TCRdb keeps in-frame clones, though not all of them. The sample has about 190,000 clones, over 80% seen once; the top ten hold less than 3.5%. Within the 2 weeks before study entry, each person in the exposed group met a COVID-19 case. The rearrangement uses TRBV2 and TRBJ2-5, with D unclear. Material for sequencing was PBMCs or T cells enriched from blood (not recorded which). The sequence was collected from a woman aged 25 to 45 who had been exposed to COVID-19. CDR3 sequence (DNA): TGTGCCAGCGAGCCCCCAGAGACCCAGTACTTC. Translation gives CASEPPETQYF. Full variable domain (remainder filled in from reference TRBV2 and TRBJ2-5): EPEVTQTPSHQVTQMGQEVILRCVPISNHLYFYWYRQILGQKVEFLVSFYNNEISEKSEIFDDQFSVERPDGSNFTLKIRSTKLEDSAMYFCASEPPETQYFGPGTRLLVL.